A single sample gave rise to the 25 T cell receptor beta chains below, sequenced in a study of shared clonotypes between healthy human individuals (TCRdb year 2020). The library came from the immunoSEQ multiplex PCR assay. TCRdb stores this immuneACCESS table with in-frame sequences only. Part of the clones is absent; in the studies checked, under half of the shortfall reflects unresolved V genes, and no reason is known for the rest. The sample data list about 2.5 million clones, and approximately 90% of these were observed just once. The ten top clones hold 0.3% to 0.4% of the sample. Sequenced input: naive CD4+ T cells from PBMCs. Per the publication, the cell subset or site label means: CD45RA+ positively selected. These receptors were obtained from a man between 18 and 29 years old in good health. Some clones in this sample may be carry-over from other donors' samples.

The chain has TRBV5-4 and TRBJ2-5, with a possible D match to TRBD2 (7 bases). The germline CDR1 and CDR2 sequences are SGHNT and YYREEE (reference sequence). The CDR3 has 14 residues. Trimming cost V 4 bases and J 3 bases, with 13 bases left between them. As DNA, the CDR3 is TGTGCCAGCAGCGCGGGGGCAAAAAAAGAGACCCAGTACTTC. This gives the protein CASSAGAKKETQYF.

The chain employs TRBV29-1 and TRBJ1-5, with a possible D match to TRBD1 (6 bases). Germline lookup yields CDR1 SQVTM and CDR2 ANQGSEA. Between the trimmed V and J ends, which lost 6 bases and 0 bases, there was a span of 15 bases. This CDR3 is built from 15 residues. The CDR3 DNA reads as TGCAGCGTAAACACGGACAGCTATAGCAATCAGCCCCAGCATTTT. It codes for CSVNTDSYSNQPQHF.

The chain employs TRBV5-1 and TRBJ1-5, with no clear D. CDR1 and CDR2 (germline): SGHRS, YFSETQ. V gave up 0 bases and J gave up 6 bases, with 7 bases separating them. There are 13 residues in the CDR3. The DNA for the CDR3 is TGCGCCAGCAGCTTGGAGTTTGGTCAGCCCCAGCATTTT. Protein: CASSLEFGQPQHF.

The V gene is TRBV4-2, the J gene TRBJ2-1, with 11 positions matching TRBD2. The V gene's germline CDR1 is LGHNA and CDR2 YNFKEQ. The CDR3 contains 18 residues. Trimming removed 1 base from V and 4 bases from J; junction bases left unmatched: 9. The chain's CDR3 is CASSQVALAGGLYNEQFF. In DNA form, the CDR3 reads TGTGCCAGCAGCCAAGTAGCGCTAGCGGGGGGACTTTACAATGAGCAGTTCTTC.

The rearrangement joins TRBV6-5 to TRBJ1-1; 7 bases are a match to TRBD1. Germline CDR1 MNHEY, CDR2 SVGAGI. The junction had 7 bases not matched to a gene; V was cut back by 5 bases and J by 10 bases. The CDR3 spans 12 residues. CDR3 bases: TGTGCCAGCAGTAAAGAGACAGGGAGAGCTTTCTTT. Amino acid sequence: CASSKETGRAFF.

V is TRBV7-3 and J is TRBJ2-1; D is unclear. This CDR3 has 14 residues. Germline V gives CDR1 SGHTA, CDR2 FQGTGA. V was pared by 1 base and J by 8 bases, with 12 bases between. The CDR3 protein is CASSLIRPTDEQFF. CDR3 DNA: TGTGCCAGCAGCTTAATTAGACCGACCGATGAGCAGTTCTTC.

This clone occurred once. The same CDR3 arises from other DNA sequences in this sample as well. The chain has TRBV7-2 and TRBJ2-3; weak D call: TRBD2 (5 bases). Per the germline V gene, CDR1 is SGHTA and CDR2 is FQGNSA. The CDR3 spans 13 residues. V was clipped by 2 bases and J by 6 bases, with 9 bases between them. The DNA of the CDR3 is TGTGCCAGCAGCTTAAATTCGGGGGATACGCAGTATTTT. It is translated as CASSLNSGDTQYF.

In the case of this clone: The same CDR3 is also encoded by other DNA sequences in this sample. Here the CDR3 DNA reads TGCGCCAGCAGCTTTAGCGGTCCTAACACCGGGGAGCTGTTTTTT. Protein sequence: CASSFSGPNTGELFF. The rearrangement uses TRBV5-1 and TRBJ2-2, with D perhaps TRBD2 (6 bases). The germline gives CDR1 SGHRS, CDR2 YFSETQ. V shed 2 bases and J shed 2 bases, with 10 bases lying between them. The CDR3 totals 15 residues. The full variable domain, rest sourced from reference TRBV5-1 and TRBJ2-2, is KAGVTQTPRYLIKTRGQQVTLSCSPISGHRSVSWYQQTPGQGLQFLFEYFSETQRNKGNFPGRFSGRQFSNSRSEMNVSTLELGDSALYLCASSFSGPNTGELFFGEGSRLTVL.

The V gene is TRBV5-1, the J gene TRBJ2-1; D is unresolved. Deletions cut 4 bases from V and 6 bases from J, with 5 bases between. The germline V gene encodes CDR1 SGHRS and CDR2 YFSETQ. The CDR3 spans 11 residues. CDR3 coding DNA: TGCGCCAGCAGCGACCTCAATGAGCAGTTCTTC. As protein: CASSDLNEQFF. Complete variable domain (other parts from reference TRBV5-1 and TRBJ2-1): KAGVTQTPRYLIKTRGQQVTLSCSPISGHRSVSWYQQTPGQGLQFLFEYFSETQRNKGNFPGRFSGRQFSNSRSEMNVSTLELGDSALYLCASSDLNEQFFGPGTRLTVL.

The V call is TRBV30, the J call TRBJ2-3; weak D call: TRBD1 (6 bases). CDR3 length: 14 residues. Trimming removed 3 bases at V and 0 bases at J, with 10 bases between. Germline-derived CDR1 and CDR2 are GTSNPN and SVGIG (reference sequence). The CDR3 spells CAWRGAPSTDTQYF. The CDR3 bases are TGTGCCTGGAGGGGGGCACCTAGCACAGATACGCAGTATTTT. Combining the CDR3 with reference TRBV30 and TRBJ2-3 gives the whole variable domain SQTIHQWPATLVQPVGSPLSLECTVEGTSNPNLYWYRQAAGRGLQLLFYSVGIGQISSEVPQNLSASRPQDRQFILSSKKLLLSDSGFYLCAWRGAPSTDTQYFGPGTRLTVL.

This chain connects TRBV18 to TRBJ2-7; 13 nucleotides line up with TRBD2. The length of the CDR3 is 15 residues. Germline loops: CDR1 KGHSH, CDR2 LQKENI. After removal of 4 bases from V and 9 bases from J, the junction contained 9 bases not matched to a gene. DNA for the CDR3: TGTGCCAGCTCACGAGGACTAGCGGGAGAGGTTGGGCAGTACTTC. Its protein product is CASSRGLAGEVGQYF.

This chain links TRBV18 with TRBJ1-3; 8 positions agree with TRBD1. The CDR3 length is 16 residues. The V gene end was trimmed by 1 base and the J gene end by 4 bases; junction bases not matched to a gene: 6. Germline assignment: CDR1 KGHSH and CDR2 LQKENI. CDR3 protein: CASSPLSGGLGNTIYF. The CDR3, as DNA: TGTGCCAGCTCACCACTCTCAGGGGGCCTGGGAAACACCATATATTTT.

The V and J genes are TRBV18 and TRBJ1-1; 12 nucleotides line up with TRBD1. The CDR3 spans 16 residues. Losses at the gene ends were 3 bases for V and 5 bases for J; bases not matched to a gene: 7. The V gene's germline CDR1 is KGHSH and CDR2 LQKENI. CDR3 in amino acids: CASSPGTGGGRTEAFF. CDR3 DNA: TGTGCCAGCTCACCCGGGACAGGGGGCGGTCGGACTGAAGCTTTCTTT.

The chain is built from TRBV19 and TRBJ1-1; the D is unclear. V was cut by 8 bases and J by 1 base, with 5 bases left in between. The CDR3 is 11 residues long. CDR1 LNHDA and CDR2 SQIVND come from the germline V gene (reference sequence). CDR3 amino acids: CASQKNTEAFF. CDR3 bases: TGTGCCAGTCAGAAGAACACTGAAGCTTTCTTT.

In its sample, this clone was seen once. The V and J genes are TRBV5-1 and TRBJ1-4; TRBD1 matches 9 bases. The CDR3 runs to 17 residues. V lost 4 bases to trimming and J lost 7 bases; unmatched junction nucleotides: 14. The germline V gene has CDR1 SGHRS and CDR2 YFSETQ. The CDR3 spells CASSLPTGGDVSEKLFF. The CDR3 bases are TGCGCCAGCAGCCTACCGACAGGGGGAGACGTAAGTGAAAAACTGTTTTTT.

The CDR3 protein is CASSFQFPGGYTF. The CDR3 nucleotides read TGTGCCAGCAGCTTCCAATTTCCTGGTGGCTACACCTTC. The chain employs TRBV7-9 and TRBJ1-2; D is ambiguous. V was clipped by 3 bases and J by 7 bases, with 12 bases between them. Germline V gene sequence: CDR1 SEHNR, CDR2 FQNEAQ (reference sequence). The CDR3 extends over 13 amino acids. The variable domain in full, completed from reference TRBV7-9 and TRBJ1-2, reads DTGVSQNPRHKITKRGQNVTFRCDPISEHNRLYWYRQTLGQGPEFLTYFQNEAQLEKSRLLSDRFSAERPKGSFSTLEIQRTEQGDSAMYLCASSFQFPGGYTFGSGTRLTVV.

Comments on this clone: Other DNA sequences in this sample translate to the same CDR3. The genes are TRBV10-3 and TRBJ1-1; TRBD1 aligns across 7 bases. From germline, CDR1 is ENHRY and CDR2 SYGVKD. Trimming took 6 bases from V and 1 from J; bases not matched to a gene: 2. CDR3 length equals 13 residues. The CDR3 DNA is TGTGCCATCAGAGGGACAGCGAACACTGAAGCTTTCTTT. This sequence encodes CAIRGTANTEAFF.

The chain couples TRBV6-5 to TRBJ2-5, with TRBD2 identical over 7 bases. The germline gives CDR1 MNHEY, CDR2 SVGAGI. Trimming at V came to 8 bases and at J to 9 bases, leaving 9 bases not matched to a gene. The CDR3 sequence is 12 residues long. CDR3 DNA: TGTGCCAGCGGGAGGGCCCCCATGGCCCAGTACTTC. Its protein is CASGRAPMAQYF.

This clone came up once. This chain uses TRBV6-1 with TRBJ1-2; 8 bases line up with TRBD1. Germline lookup yields CDR1 MNHNS and CDR2 SASEGT. The CDR3 has 14 residues. The ends lost 8 bases at V and 4 bases at J; junction bases unmatched: 9. CDR3 nucleotides: TGTGCCAGCCGCTGGACAGGGACCTTCTATGGCTACACCTTC. Protein: CASRWTGTFYGYTF.

The gene calls are TRBV6-5 and TRBJ1-1, with D unclear. The CDR3 is 15 residues long. From germline, CDR1 is MNHEY and CDR2 SVGAGI. The V and J ends lost 2 bases and 0 bases respectively, with 10 bases between them. Here the CDR3 DNA reads TGTGCCAGCAGTTACGTTCACTTGATGAACACTGAAGCTTTCTTT. This sequence encodes CASSYVHLMNTEAFF.

The V and J genes are TRBV11-2 and TRBJ1-2; a possible D gene is TRBD1 (6 bases). This CDR3 contains 13 residues. Trimming cost V 7 bases and J 6 bases, with 15 bases left between them. Per the germline V gene, CDR1 is SGHAT and CDR2 is FQNNGV. Here the CDR3 reads CASNWAGENGYTF. The CDR3 DNA sequence: TGTGCCAGCAACTGGGCAGGGGAAAATGGCTACACCTTC.

The rearrangement joins TRBV7-8 to TRBJ1-2; D is possibly TRBD1 (6 bases). V was pared by 5 bases and J by 4 bases, with 14 bases between. Germline V gene data show CDR1 as SGHVS and CDR2 as FQNEAQ. The CDR3 has 14 residues. The CDR3 region is CASSRTTGIYGYTF. For the CDR3, the DNA is TGTGCCAGCAGCCGTACGACAGGAATCTATGGCTACACCTTC.

J is TRBJ1-1 and V is TRBV28; D gene unclear. Germline values: CDR1 MDHEN, CDR2 SYDVKM. Trimming shortened V by 2 bases and J by 4 bases, and 14 bases separated the two germline ends. The CDR3 totals 15 residues. CDR3: CASSLKPLLGTEAFF. The DNA for the CDR3 is TGTGCCAGCAGTTTAAAGCCCCTCCTGGGCACTGAAGCTTTCTTT.

The chain is built from TRBV5-6 and TRBJ2-6; 7 bases are shared with TRBD1. Germline assignment: CDR1 SGHDT and CDR2 YYEEEE. The ends lost 0 bases at V and 2 bases at J; junction bases unmatched: 5. The CDR3 has 17 residues. The CDR3 DNA is TGTGCCAGCAGCTTGGCGGACAGGTGGGCTGGGGCCAACGTCCTGACTTTC. It translates to CASSLADRWAGANVLTF.

This clone appeared once. This sequence joins TRBV19 and TRBJ1-2; D remains ambiguous. The CDR3 runs 14 residues. V was shortened by 6 bases and J by 4 bases, with 15 bases between the two germline ends. Germline V gene sequence: CDR1 LNHDA, CDR2 SQIVND (reference sequence). CDR3 region: CASSLTHIGYGYTF. The CDR3 DNA reads as TGTGCCAGTAGCCTGACTCATATCGGCTATGGCTACACCTTC.